This T cell receptor beta chain was retrieved from a study of OX40 agonist ivuxolimab in advanced cancers. V was shortened by 3 bases and J by 3 bases, with 7 bases between the two germline ends. The CDR3 consists of 13 residues. Germline lookup yields CDR1 KGHSH and CDR2 LQKENI. TCRdb keeps only in-frame clones here, not all; method: immunoSEQ multiplex PCR. This sample yields roughly 77,000 clones, of which about 84% are seen a single time; 0.45% to 0.65% belongs to the top ten. The chain employs TRBV18 and TRBJ2-3; perhaps TRBD2 as D (6 bases). The material sequenced was CD4+ or CD8+ T cells sorted from blood, taken in a trial of the OX40 agonist ivuxolimab. The receptor's source is an adult with an advanced solid tumor such as melanoma, head and neck, liver or kidney cancer. Written as DNA, the CDR3 is TGTGCCAGCTCACCCAGCGGGACAGATACGCAGTATTTT. Translating it yields CASSPSGTDTQYF. The whole variable domain, remainder taken from reference TRBV18 and TRBJ2-3, is NAGVMQNPRHLVRRRGQEARLRCSPMKGHSHVYWYRQLPEEGLKFMVYLQKENIIDESGMPKERFSAEFPKEGPSILRIQQVVRGDSAAYFCASSPSGTDTQYFGPGTRLTVL.